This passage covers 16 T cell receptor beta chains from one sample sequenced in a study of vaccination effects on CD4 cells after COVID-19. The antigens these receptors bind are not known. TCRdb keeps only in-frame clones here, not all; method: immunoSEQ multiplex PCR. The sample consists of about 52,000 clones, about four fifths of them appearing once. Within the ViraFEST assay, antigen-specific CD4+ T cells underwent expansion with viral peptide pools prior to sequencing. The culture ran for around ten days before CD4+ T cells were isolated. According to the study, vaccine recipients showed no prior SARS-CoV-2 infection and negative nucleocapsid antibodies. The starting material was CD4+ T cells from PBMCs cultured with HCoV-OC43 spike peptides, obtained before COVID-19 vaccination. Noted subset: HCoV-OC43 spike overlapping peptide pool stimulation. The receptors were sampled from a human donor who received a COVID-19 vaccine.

The CDR3 region is CASSLGQRSSYEQYV. The CDR3 bases are TGTGCCAGCAGCTTAGGACAGCGGAGCTCCTACGAGCAGTACGTC. The chain couples TRBV11-2 to TRBJ2-7; D may be TRBD1 or TRBD2 (5 bases each). There are 15 residues in the CDR3. Trimming removed 1 base from V and 0 bases from J, with 10 bases in between. Germline V gives CDR1 SGHAT, CDR2 FQNNGV.

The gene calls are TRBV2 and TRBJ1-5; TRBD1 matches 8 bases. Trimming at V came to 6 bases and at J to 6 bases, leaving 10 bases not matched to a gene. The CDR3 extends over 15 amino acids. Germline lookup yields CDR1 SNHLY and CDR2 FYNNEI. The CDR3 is CASRGQGGEGQPQHF. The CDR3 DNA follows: TGTGCCAGCAGAGGACAGGGAGGTGAAGGTCAGCCCCAGCATTTT.

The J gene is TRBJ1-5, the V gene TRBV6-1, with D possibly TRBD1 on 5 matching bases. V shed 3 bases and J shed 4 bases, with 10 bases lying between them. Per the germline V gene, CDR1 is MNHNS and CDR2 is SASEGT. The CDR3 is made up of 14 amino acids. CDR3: CASSDLTANQPQHF. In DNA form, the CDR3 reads TGTGCCAGCAGTGATTTGACAGCTAATCAGCCCCAGCATTTT.

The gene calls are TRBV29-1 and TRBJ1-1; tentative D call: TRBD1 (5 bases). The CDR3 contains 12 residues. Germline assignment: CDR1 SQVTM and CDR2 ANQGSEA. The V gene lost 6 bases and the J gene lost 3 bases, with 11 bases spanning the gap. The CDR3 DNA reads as TGCAGCGTCGGGGCCGAGCACACTGAAGCTTTCTTT. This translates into CSVGAEHTEAFF. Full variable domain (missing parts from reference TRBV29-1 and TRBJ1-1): SAVISQKPSRDICQRGTSLTIQCQVDSQVTMMFWYRQQPGQSLTLIATANQGSEATYESGFVIDKFPISRPNLTFSTLTVSNMSPEDSSIYLCSVGAEHTEAFFGQGTRLTVV.

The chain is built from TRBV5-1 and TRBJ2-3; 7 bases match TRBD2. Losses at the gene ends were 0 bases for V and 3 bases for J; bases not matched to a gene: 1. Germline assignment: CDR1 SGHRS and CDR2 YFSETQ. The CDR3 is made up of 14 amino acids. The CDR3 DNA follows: TGCGCCAGCAGCTTGGGACTAGCAACAGATACGCAGTATTTT. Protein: CASSLGLATDTQYF.

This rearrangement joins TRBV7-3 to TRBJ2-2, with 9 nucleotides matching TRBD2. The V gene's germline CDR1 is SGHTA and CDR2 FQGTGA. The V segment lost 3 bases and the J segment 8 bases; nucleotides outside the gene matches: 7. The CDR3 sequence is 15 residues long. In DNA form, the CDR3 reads TGTGCCAGCAGCTTGGCGCTAGCGGGGTCTGGGGAGCTGTTTTTT. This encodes CASSLALAGSGELFF. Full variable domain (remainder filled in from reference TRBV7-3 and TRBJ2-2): GAGVSQTPSNKVTEKGKYVELRCDPISGHTALYWYRQSLGQGPEFLIYFQGTGAADDSGLPNDRFFAVRPEGSVSTLKIQRTERGDSAVYLCASSLALAGSGELFFGEGSRLTVL.

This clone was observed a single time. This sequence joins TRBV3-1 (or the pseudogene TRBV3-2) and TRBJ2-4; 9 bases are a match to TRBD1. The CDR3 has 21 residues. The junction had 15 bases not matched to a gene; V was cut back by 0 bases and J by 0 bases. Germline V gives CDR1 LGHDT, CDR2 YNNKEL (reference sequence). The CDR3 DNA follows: TGTGCCAGCAGCCAAGATCTGGACAGGGGAGGGATTTTTCTAGCCAAAAACATTCAGTACTTC. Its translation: CASSQDLDRGGIFLAKNIQYF.

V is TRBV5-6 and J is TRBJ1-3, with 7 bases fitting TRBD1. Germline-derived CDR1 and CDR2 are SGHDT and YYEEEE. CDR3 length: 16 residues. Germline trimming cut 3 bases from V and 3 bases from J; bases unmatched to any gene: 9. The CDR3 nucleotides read TGTGCCAGCAGCTCGTCCAGACAGGGTGGTGGAAACACCATATATTTT. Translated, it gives CASSSSRQGGGNTIYF.

The CDR3 sequence is CASRGTPNQPQHF. CDR3 nucleotide sequence: TGTGCCAGTAGGGGGACTCCCAATCAGCCCCAGCATTTT. The chain couples TRBV19 to TRBJ1-5; D may be TRBD1 (5 bases). From germline, CDR1 is LNHDA and CDR2 SQIVND (reference sequence). The CDR3 length is 13 residues. V was shortened by 6 bases and J by 3 bases, with 9 bases between the two germline ends.

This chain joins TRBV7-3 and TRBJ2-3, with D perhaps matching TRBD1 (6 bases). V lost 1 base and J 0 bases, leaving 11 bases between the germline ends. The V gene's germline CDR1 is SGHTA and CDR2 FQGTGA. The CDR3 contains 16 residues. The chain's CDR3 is CASSLNGQSSTDTQYF. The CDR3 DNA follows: TGTGCCAGCAGCTTAAACGGACAGTCTAGCACAGATACGCAGTATTTT.

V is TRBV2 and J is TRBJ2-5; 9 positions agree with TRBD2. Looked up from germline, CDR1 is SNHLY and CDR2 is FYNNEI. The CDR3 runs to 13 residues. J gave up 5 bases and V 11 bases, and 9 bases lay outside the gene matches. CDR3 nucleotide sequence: TGTGCCCTAGGAGGCGGGGGGGCGGAGACCCAGTACTTC. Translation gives CALGGGGAETQYF.

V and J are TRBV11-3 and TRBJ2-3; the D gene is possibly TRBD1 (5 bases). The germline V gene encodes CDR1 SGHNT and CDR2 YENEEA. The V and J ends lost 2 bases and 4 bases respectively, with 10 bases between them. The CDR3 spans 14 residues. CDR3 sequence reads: CASSLPGMADTQYF. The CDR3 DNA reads TGTGCCAGCAGCTTACCAGGGATGGCAGATACGCAGTATTTT.

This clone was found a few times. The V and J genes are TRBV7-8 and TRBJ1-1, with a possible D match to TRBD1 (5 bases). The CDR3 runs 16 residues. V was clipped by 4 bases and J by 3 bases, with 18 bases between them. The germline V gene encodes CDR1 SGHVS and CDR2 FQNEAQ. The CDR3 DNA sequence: TGTGCCAGCAGCTCTTATCGCCTCAGGGTGTACACTGAAGCTTTCTTT. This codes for CASSSYRLRVYTEAFF.

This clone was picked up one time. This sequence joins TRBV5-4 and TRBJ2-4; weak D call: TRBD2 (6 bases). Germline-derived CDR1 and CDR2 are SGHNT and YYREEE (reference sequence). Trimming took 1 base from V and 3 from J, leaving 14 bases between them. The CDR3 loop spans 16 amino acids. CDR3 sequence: CASSLMEGRGKNIQYF. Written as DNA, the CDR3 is TGTGCCAGCAGCTTGATGGAGGGGCGAGGCAAAAACATTCAGTACTTC. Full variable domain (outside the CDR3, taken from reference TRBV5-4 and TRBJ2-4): ETGVTQSPTHLIKTRGQQVTLRCSSQSGHNTVSWYQQALGQGPQFIFQYYREEENGRGNFPPRFSGLQFPNYSSELNVNALELDDSALYLCASSLMEGRGKNIQYFGAGTRLSVL.

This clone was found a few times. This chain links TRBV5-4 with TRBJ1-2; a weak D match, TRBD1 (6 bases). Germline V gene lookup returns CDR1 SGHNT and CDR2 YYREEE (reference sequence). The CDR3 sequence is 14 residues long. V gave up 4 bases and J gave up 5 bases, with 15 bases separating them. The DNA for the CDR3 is TGTGCCAGCAGCCCCGACAGGACGGGGTATGGCTACACCTTC. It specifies CASSPDRTGYGYTF.

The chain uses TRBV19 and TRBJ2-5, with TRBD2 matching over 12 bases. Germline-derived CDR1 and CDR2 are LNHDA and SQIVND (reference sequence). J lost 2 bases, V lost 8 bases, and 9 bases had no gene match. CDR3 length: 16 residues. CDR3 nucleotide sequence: TGTGCCAGTCGATCTAGCGGGGGGGCGTGGCAAGAGACCCAGTACTTC. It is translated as CASRSSGGAWQETQYF.